A selection of T cell receptor beta chains follows, all from one sample in a study of chemoradiotherapy in HPV16-positive cancers. Sequencing was performed with immunoSEQ multiplex PCR; in TCRdb, only in-frame clones are kept and a portion is missing. Altogether 5,500 to 6,000 clones are present, 84% being singletons, with the ten largest covering around 9%. Material: tumor tissue, obtained from a patient who underwent chemoradiotherapy. These receptor sequences come from a human donor with HPV-associated anogenital cancer. Each CDR3 is given with its conserved first and last residue. D genes are given only for firm matches. Size tells how often a clone was seen (once, few, many) or the class of an expanded clone, and some rows leave it out.

J gene	D gene	clone size	V gene	CDR3 protein	CDR3 DNA
TRBJ2-5	-	-	TRBV9	CASSTGPRMVTQYF	TGTGCCAGCAGCACCGGGCCTCGAATGGTGACCCAGTACTTC
TRBJ1-3	TRBD1	-	TRBV7-9	CASSPRGHGNTIYF	TGTGCCAGCAGCCCCAGGGGGCATGGAAACACCATATATTTT
TRBJ2-6	-	-	TRBV19	CASTTTGSGANVLTF	TGTGCCAGTACCACCACAGGGTCTGGGGCCAACGTCCTGACTTTC
TRBJ1-5	-	-	TRBV28	CASSLISAPNQPQHF	TGTGCCAGCAGTTTAATCAGTGCCCCCAATCAGCCCCAGCATTTT
TRBJ1-1	TRBD1	-	TRBV9	CASSVAGQGSQTEAFF	TGTGCCAGCAGCGTAGCGGGACAGGGGAGTCAAACTGAAGCTTTCTTT
TRBJ1-6	TRBD1	-	TRBV7-9	CASSAWTGRNSPLHF	TGTGCCAGCAGCGCTTGGACAGGGCGAAATTCACCCCTCCACTTT
TRBJ1-1	TRBD1	-	TRBV5-1	CASSYGQGRAFF	TGCGCCAGCAGCTACGGACAGGGACGGGCTTTCTTT
TRBJ2-3	TRBD1	-	TRBV9	CASSVHLDRGFTDTQYF	TGTGCCAGCAGCGTACACCTGGACAGGGGCTTCACAGATACGCAGTATTTT
TRBJ2-1	TRBD2	-	TRBV4-2	CASSQQAGTSFINEQFF	TGTGCCAGCAGCCAACAGGCCGGGACTAGCTTTATCAATGAGCAGTTCTTC
TRBJ1-4	TRBD1	-	TRBV10-3	CAISERGPQTTNEKLFF	TGTGCCATCAGTGAGAGGGGGCCGCAGACAACTAATGAAAAACTGTTTTTT
TRBJ2-3	-	-	TRBV7-2	CASSLPPLDTQYF	TGTGCCAGCAGCTTACCCCCCTTAGATACGCAGTATTTT
TRBJ2-7	-	large	TRBV18	CASSLARGSYEQYF	TGTGCCAGCTCACTAGCAAGGGGGTCCTACGAGCAGTACTTC
TRBJ1-3	-	-	TRBV29-1	CSVTGGRDSGNTIYF	TGCAGCGTTACAGGCGGACGAGATTCGGGAAACACCATATATTTT
TRBJ2-2	-	-	TRBV5-6	CASSSLQGNTGELFF	TGTGCCAGCAGCTCCTTACAGGGGAACACCGGGGAGCTGTTTTTT
TRBJ1-2	-	-	TRBV4-3	CASSQDHGGGYTF	TGCGCCAGCAGCCAAGATCATGGGGGTGGCTACACCTTC
TRBJ2-3	-	-	TRBV6-1	CASSGRQGGGTDTQYF	TGTGCCAGCAGTGGACGACAGGGAGGGGGCACAGATACGCAGTATTTT
TRBJ2-7	TRBD2	few	TRBV7-2	CASSTSAGAYEQYF	TGTGCCAGCAGCACATCCGCGGGGGCCTACGAGCAGTACTTC
TRBJ2-1	TRBD2	-	TRBV2	CASRGGLAGSNEQFF	TGTGCCAGCAGGGGTGGATTAGCGGGGTCCAATGAGCAGTTCTTC
TRBJ2-7	TRBD1	few	TRBV14	CASSRRTGGLYEQYF	TGTGCCAGCAGCCGGAGGACAGGGGGCCTCTACGAGCAGTACTTC
TRBJ2-7	-	-	TRBV2	CASTLIHEQYF	TGTGCCAGCACGCTTATCCACGAGCAGTACTTC
TRBJ1-1	-	-	TRBV2	CASSERRPGTEAFF	TGTGCCAGCAGTGAACGTAGGCCAGGGACTGAAGCTTTCTTT
TRBJ2-5	-	-	TRBV5-4	CASSRGTSETQYF	TGTGCCAGCAGCCGCGGGACTTCAGAGACCCAGTACTTC
TRBJ2-7	TRBD1	-	TRBV5-7	CASSSRRDRAEQYF	TGTGCCAGCAGCTCCCGCCGGGACAGGGCAGAGCAGTACTTC
TRBJ2-7	TRBD2	few	TRBV15	CATSSQPGLAGLGARYEQYF	TGTGCCACCAGCAGCCAGCCGGGACTAGCGGGGTTGGGTGCGCGGTACGAGCAGTACTTC
TRBJ2-6	-	-	TRBV29-1	CSAMGWDPGANVLTF	TGCAGCGCCATGGGTTGGGACCCTGGGGCCAACGTCCTGACTTTC
TRBJ1-2	-	-	TRBV6-6	CASSLQTGGGYGYTF	TGTGCCAGCAGCCTACAGACAGGTGGGGGCTATGGCTACACCTTC
TRBJ2-6	-	-	TRBV30	CAWSVTRDFYSGANVLTF	TGTGCCTGGAGTGTTACCCGGGACTTCTACTCTGGGGCCAACGTCCTGACTTTC
TRBJ1-1	TRBD1	-	TRBV6-6	CASRLTRQGNTEAFF	TGTGCCAGCAGACTGACCCGACAGGGGAACACTGAAGCTTTCTTT
TRBJ2-7	TRBD1	-	TRBV7-3	CASSLYPSGTGPYEQYF	TGTGCCAGCAGCTTATACCCTTCCGGGACAGGGCCCTACGAGCAGTACTTC
TRBJ2-5	-	-	TRBV2	CASSEGRGIETQYF	TGTGCCAGCAGTGAAGGGCGAGGGATAGAGACCCAGTACTTC
TRBJ1-2	-	-	TRBV6-1	CASSEVWDGVGGYTF	TGTGCCAGCAGTGAAGTTTGGGACGGGGTTGGTGGCTACACCTTC
TRBJ2-3	-	-	TRBV4-2	CASSQGASRDTQYF	TGTGCCAGCAGCCAAGGTGCCAGCAGGGATACGCAGTATTTT
TRBJ2-7	TRBD1	-	TRBV6-6	CASSYGTGRSYEQYF	TGTGCCAGCAGTTATGGGACAGGAAGGTCCTACGAGCAGTACTTC
TRBJ1-6	-	-	TRBV7-2	CASSLVREDSPLHF	TGTGCCAGCAGCTTAGTTAGGGAAGATTCACCCCTCCACTTT
TRBJ2-3	-	-	TRBV7-3	CASSLIAGGTDTQYF	TGTGCCAGCAGCTTAATTGCTGGGGGCACAGATACGCAGTATTTT
TRBJ2-2	TRBD2	once	TRBV12-5	CASGRDTGTSGGSTTGELFF	TGTGCTAGTGGCCGTGATACCGGGACTAGCGGGGGGAGTACCACCGGGGAGCTGTTTTTT
TRBJ1-6	-	-	TRBV9	CASSPLAANSPLHF	TGTGCCAGCAGCCCCCTGGCAGCTAATTCACCCCTCCACTTT
TRBJ2-2	TRBD1	-	TRBV7-6	CASSPGTGGLGGELFF	TGTGCCAGCAGCCCCGGGACAGGGGGGCTAGGCGGGGAGCTGTTTTTT
TRBJ2-7	-	few	TRBV5-5	CASSLDGWEAYEQYF	TGTGCCAGCAGCTTGGACGGATGGGAAGCCTACGAGCAGTACTTC
TRBJ2-3	-	-	TRBV7-9	CASSPKGGASDTQYF	TGTGCCAGCAGCCCCAAAGGGGGGGCCTCGGATACGCAGTATTTT
TRBJ2-1	-	-	TRBV21-1	CASSKKRGGKGSYNEQFF	TGTGCCAGCAGCAAAAAGCGGGGGGGCAAAGGGTCCTACAATGAGCAGTTCTTC
TRBJ1-1	-	-	TRBV25-1	CASSAQDLLGAFF	TGTGCCAGCAGCGCCCAGGATCTATTGGGAGCTTTCTTT
TRBJ2-7	TRBD2	once	TRBV5-1	CASSFLVRSGRGKGDEQYF	TGCGCCAGCAGCTTCTTGGTCCGATCCGGGCGGGGGAAGGGCGACGAGCAGTACTTC
TRBJ2-1	-	-	TRBV12-5	CASGDQGLNEQFF	TGTGCTAGTGGGGATCAGGGCCTGAATGAGCAGTTCTTC
TRBJ1-5	-	-	TRBV5-4	CASRTWGGNQPQHF	TGTGCCAGCAGGACGTGGGGGGGGAATCAGCCCCAGCATTTT